Below, 18 T cell receptor beta chains from the same sample are listed, as sequenced in a study of T-cell memory formation after mild COVID-19. A single record per CDR3 protein comes from TCRdb applying MiXCR to the 5' RACE reads. In the table there are under 550,000 distinct CDR3 sequences, 18% of which are singletons. The sample comprised PBMCs or a T cell subset sorted from them (not recorded which). These receptors originate from an adult woman who had mild COVID-19 (a few samples of this study predate the infection). Cell type and time point are not known.

The chain is built from TRBV3-1 and TRBJ2-7; TRBD2 matches at 8 bases. The V and J ends lost 3 bases and 2 bases, in that order; junction bases with no gene match: 6. Germline loops: CDR1 LGHDT, CDR2 YNNKEL (reference sequence). The CDR3 extends over 15 amino acids. The DNA for the CDR3 is TGTGCCAGCAGCCAGGCTAGCGGGCTAACCTACGAGCAGTACTTC. Amino acids: CASSQASGLTYEQYF.

To note about this clonotype: A junction end diverges from the germline sequence, so it may reflect a read error. The CDR3 bases are TGTGCCAGCAGCTTAGGCGGGACCCAGAGCTTC. It is translated as CASSLGGTQSF. This chain joins TRBV13 and TRBJ2-5; possibly TRBD1 or TRBD2 for D (5 bases each). CDR1 and CDR2 (germline): PRHDT, FYEKMQ (reference sequence). The CDR3 extends over 11 amino acids.

This clonotype came up a few times. The J gene is TRBJ2-2, the V gene TRBV4-3; 10 nucleotides align to TRBD2. V lost 0 bases to trimming and J lost 1 base; unmatched junction nucleotides: 5. The CDR3 spans 18 residues. Germline loops: CDR1 LGHNA, CDR2 YSLEER. CDR3 in DNA: TGCGCCAGCAGCCAAGATCGGGCTAGCGGGGGGAACACCGGGGAGCTGTTTTTT. Translating it yields CASSQDRASGGNTGELFF.

This sequence joins TRBV7-9 and TRBJ2-3; 15 positions match TRBD2. Germline CDR1 reads SEHNR; CDR2 reads FQNEAQ (reference sequence). The V and J ends lost 4 bases and 6 bases, in that order; junction bases with no gene match: 8. The CDR3 consists of 17 residues. The CDR3 sequence is CASSSRTSGRDSDTQYF. The DNA of the CDR3 is TGTGCCAGCAGCTCCCGGACTAGCGGGAGGGATTCGGATACGCAGTATTTT.

The chain is built from TRBV6-5 and TRBJ1-5, with D possibly matching TRBD1 (6 bases). The CDR3 contains 15 residues. Germline V gene data show CDR1 as MNHEY and CDR2 as SVGAGI. The V and J ends lost 8 bases and 6 bases respectively, with 20 bases between them. CDR3 amino acids: CASHPVWDNSQPQHF. The CDR3, as DNA: TGTGCCAGCCATCCGGTGTGGGACAATTCTCAGCCCCAGCATTTT.

This clonotype was picked up a small number of times. The chain carries TRBV9 and TRBJ2-7; the D gene is possibly TRBD2 (5 bases). This CDR3 comprises 14 residues. Trimming took 7 bases from V and 1 from J, leaving 15 bases between them. Germline CDR1 and CDR2: SGDLS and YYNGEE. The CDR3 loop reads CASPERTLSYEQYF. The CDR3 DNA follows: TGTGCCAGCCCGGAGCGGACCCTGTCCTACGAGCAGTACTTC.

At least ten counts were recorded for this clonotype. The chain uses TRBV12-3 or TRBV12-4 and TRBJ2-3; unclear D gene. V dropped 2 bases and J dropped 4 bases, with 4 bases sitting between them. The CDR3 totals 12 residues. The CDR3 coding sequence is TGTGCCAGCAGTTTACTAGCAGATACGCAGTATTTT. Its protein product is CASSLLADTQYF.

The chain combines TRBV6-5 with TRBJ1-2, with a weak D call TRBD1 (5 bases). Germline CDR1 is MNHEY and CDR2 is SVGAGI. Trimming took 6 bases from V and 4 from J, leaving 15 bases between them. CDR3 length equals 14 residues. Written as DNA, the CDR3 is TGTGCCAGCAGCCAATCCCGGGACGTCTATGGCTACACCTTC. It encodes CASSQSRDVYGYTF.

The V call is TRBV24-1, the J call TRBJ1-2; perhaps TRBD1 as D (5 bases). Per the germline V gene, CDR1 is KGHDR and CDR2 is SFDVKD. The germline V and J ends were trimmed by 9 bases and 1 base, with 8 bases remaining between them. The CDR3 is 12 amino acids. The CDR3 sequence: CATGQGNYGYTF. CDR3 sequence (DNA): TGTGCCACCGGGCAGGGTAACTATGGCTACACCTTC.

The CDR3 nucleotides are TGTGCCAGCAGCTCCCCCAGGGGAGGGGGCACTGAAGCTTTCTTT. Its protein product is CASSSPRGGGTEAFF. V usage is TRBV7-9 and J usage is TRBJ1-1, with D maybe TRBD1 (6 bases). V gave up 4 bases and J gave up 4 bases, with 16 bases separating them. This CDR3 region has 15 residues. Germline V gene sequence: CDR1 SEHNR, CDR2 FQNEAQ (reference sequence).

The rearrangement uses TRBV11-1 and TRBJ2-2, with a weak D call TRBD1 (5 bases). V dropped 9 bases and J dropped 0 bases, with 11 bases sitting between them. Per germline, CDR1 SGHAT and CDR2 FQDESV (reference sequence). This CDR3 comprises 14 residues. CDR3 sequence reads: CASFDSSNTGELFF. The CDR3 DNA reads as TGTGCCAGTTTCGACAGCTCGAACACCGGGGAGCTGTTTTTT.

The chain employs TRBV5-1 and TRBJ2-3; perhaps TRBD1 as D (6 bases). Germline CDR1 SGHRS, CDR2 YFSETQ. The CDR3 sequence is 18 residues long. V lost 2 bases to trimming and J lost 4 bases, with 23 bases between them. CDR3 in amino acids: CASSFQGSVLSFADTQYF. The CDR3 DNA reads TGCGCCAGCAGCTTTCAGGGGTCCGTCTTAAGCTTTGCAGATACGCAGTATTTT.

This clonotype has more than one count but fewer than ten. The genes are TRBV10-2 and TRBJ2-1; 7 positions agree with TRBD1. CDR3 length: 14 residues. CDR1 WSHSY and CDR2 SAAADI come from the germline V gene. J lost 4 bases, V lost 7 bases, and 7 bases had no gene match. The CDR3 is CASKSGTDYNEQFF. CDR3 nucleotides: TGCGCCAGCAAATCCGGGACAGATTACAATGAGCAGTTCTTC.

The DNA for the CDR3 is TGCGCCAGCAGCCCGTATTGGTACCAAGAGACCCAGTACTTC. This codes for CASSPYWYQETQYF. V and J are TRBV4-1 and TRBJ2-5; D is unclear. CDR1 and CDR2 (germline): MGHRA, YSYEKL. Trimming pared 4 bases from V and 0 bases from J, leaving 9 bases between. There are 14 residues in the CDR3.

This clonotype was seen only a few times. The CDR3 DNA reads TGTGCCAGCAGAAATACAGGGGGGGCTTCTGGCTACACCTTC. It translates to CASRNTGGASGYTF. V and J are TRBV27 and TRBJ1-2, with TRBD1 identical over 8 bases. Germline V CDR1 and CDR2: MNHEY, SMNVEV (reference sequence). V gave up 6 bases and J gave up 7 bases; unmatched junction bases: 10. The CDR3 totals 14 residues.

The chain recombines TRBV6-2 or TRBV6-3 with TRBJ2-2; D not resolved. Trimming removed 6 bases at V and 4 bases at J, with 12 bases between. Germline values: CDR1 MNHEY, CDR2 SVGEGT. CDR3 length: 14 amino acids. CDR3 sequence: CASSGSLSTGELFF. CDR3 nucleotides: TGTGCCAGCAGCGGTAGCCTATCCACCGGGGAGCTGTTTTTT.

The chain employs TRBV9 and TRBJ1-2; 8 nucleotides align to TRBD1. The germline gives CDR1 SGDLS, CDR2 YYNGEE. The V gene end was trimmed by 3 bases and the J gene end by 3 bases; junction bases not matched to a gene: 4. This CDR3 is 14 amino acids long. CDR3 residues: CASSATTGDYGYTF. For the CDR3, the DNA is TGTGCCAGCAGCGCCACGACAGGGGACTATGGCTACACCTTC.

The genes are TRBV5-1 and TRBJ2-7; 10 positions agree with TRBD1. Germline values: CDR1 SGHRS, CDR2 YFSETQ. The V gene end was trimmed by 0 bases and the J gene end by 6 bases; junction bases not matched to a gene: 6. The CDR3 is made up of 15 amino acids. CDR3 DNA: TGCGCCAGCAGCTTGGCCGGGACAGGGGCGGTCGAGCAGTACTTC. Translated: CASSLAGTGAVEQYF.